This TCR beta chain was observed in a study of shared clonotypes between healthy human individuals. Germline values: CDR1 MNHNS, CDR2 SASEGT. The CDR3 is made up of 12 amino acids. V was cut by 6 bases and J by 9 bases, with 12 bases left in between. In the original processing: As immunoSEQ supplied junction-only sequences (without quality scores), filtering differed. Using immunoSEQ multiplex PCR, the repertoire was profiled, and TCRdb retains in-frame clones only, with some absent. That table furnishes V, J and clone size, whereas the DNA furnished D and trimming. Of under 1,100,000 clones listed, approximately 78% are singletons. Investigators divided CD4+ cells into CD45RA+ naive and CD45RA-negative memory subsets.

The chain carries TRBV6-1 and TRBJ2-1, with D maybe TRBD2 (5 bases). The clonotype comes from a man in his late teens or twenties in good health. Some clones in this sample may be carry-over from other donors' samples. The sample comprised memory CD4+ T cells from PBMCs. Subset meaning: CD45RA-negative fraction. In DNA, the CDR3 is TGTGCCAGCAGCCCACTCGGAGGTGAGCAGTTCTTC. This translates into CASSPLGGEQFF.